Each of the 3 T cell receptor beta chains below was sequenced from the same sample in a study of cytomegalovirus exposure and HLA in healthy donors (dated by TCRdb to about 2017). The receptor library was made with the immunoSEQ multiplex PCR assay. The multiplex PCR relied on a mix of 60 forward primers for TCR Vbeta segments and 13 reverse primers for TCR Jbeta segments. TCRdb stores this immuneACCESS table with in-frame sequences only. Part of the clones is absent; in the studies checked, under half of the shortfall reflects unresolved V genes, and no reason is known for the rest. Present in this sample are over 90,000 clones, about four fifths of which were seen just once. Roughly 3% of the sample is held by the ten biggest clonotypes. The sequenced material came from PBMCs. Receptors originate from a female donor in good health and CMV-seropositive.

The chain couples TRBV28 to TRBJ1-5; D not certain. The CDR3 loop spans 14 amino acids. Between the trimmed V and J ends, which lost 2 bases and 2 bases, there was a span of 7 bases. Germline CDR1 is MDHEN and CDR2 is SYDVKM. The CDR3 DNA reads as TGTGCCAGCAGTTTAGAGCAGGGCAATCAGCCCCAGCATTTT. As protein: CASSLEQGNQPQHF.

The chain links TRBV4-3 to TRBJ2-1; D is ambiguous. The CDR3 length is 15 residues. V lost 0 bases to trimming and J lost 0 bases, with 6 bases between them. From germline, CDR1 is LGHNA and CDR2 YSLEER. CDR3 amino acids: CASSQDWSSYNEQFF. For the CDR3, the DNA is TGCGCCAGCAGCCAAGACTGGAGCTCCTACAATGAGCAGTTCTTC.

The chain couples TRBV5-1 to TRBJ2-2; no definite D call. From germline, CDR1 is SGHRS and CDR2 YFSETQ. The CDR3 sequence is 13 residues long. The V end lost 2 bases, the J end lost 5 bases, and 7 bases lay between the germline ends. CDR3: CASSFPQTGELFF. As DNA, the CDR3 is TGCGCCAGCAGCTTTCCCCAAACCGGGGAGCTGTTTTTT.